This entry is about one TCR beta chain. Its ends do not fully match the called genes, so a read error is possible. The data originate from a study of blood T cell repertoires in COVID-19. In the study overall: PBMCs, B-cell-depleted T cells, or T cells were the source of the cDNA or gDNA that made up the material.

In the original processing: The authors estimated nucleated cell counts from reference gene primer amplification. Sequencing used immunoSEQ multiplex PCR; TCRdb keeps in-frame clones, though not all of them. Clone size and V and J calls were adopted from that table, with D and trimming inferred from the DNA. The repertoire holds about 240,000 clones, with approximately 85% as singletons. Germline assignment: CDR1 SSHAT and CDR2 FNYEAQ (reference sequence). This CDR3 spans 15 amino acids. This receptor was obtained from a man between 50 and 59 years old with acute or convalescent COVID-19. Material for sequencing was peripheral blood. The rearrangement joins TRBV7-7 to TRBJ2-1, with TRBD2 matching over 9 bases. In DNA form, the CDR3 reads TGTGCTAGCAGCGTGGGACTAGCTGCTTCCAATGAGCAGTTCTTC. This translates into CASSVGLAASNEQFF.